These T cell receptor beta chains were read from a single sample in a study of T cell changes during pregnancy in multiple sclerosis. Measured with immunoSEQ multiplex PCR; TCRdb has only the in-frame clones, and not every one. Here the sample spans around 110,000 clones, roughly 92% being singletons. The specimen was peripheral blood, collected in the third trimester of pregnancy. Source of these receptors: a female donor in good health, enrolled as a control in a pregnancy study. Each CDR3 is given with its conserved first and last residue. The D gene is left open where the match is weak. Size is omitted from some rows. Given values are once, few, many or a class for expanded clones.

clone_size: -
cdr3_length: 15
j_call: TRBJ2-2
v_call: TRBV4-2
d_call: -
cdr3_nt: TGTGCCAGCAGCCAAGATTCGAGCTCCTCCGGGGAGCTGTTTTTT
cdr3_aa: CASSQDSSSSGELFF

clone_size: -
cdr3_length: 15
j_call: TRBJ1-4
v_call: TRBV7-2
d_call: TRBD1
cdr3_nt: TGTGCCAGCAGCCAAGGGACAGGGGGCGATGAAAAACTGTTTTTT
cdr3_aa: CASSQGTGGDEKLFF

clone_size: -
cdr3_length: 12
j_call: TRBJ1-5
v_call: TRBV5-1
d_call: -
cdr3_nt: TGCGCCAGCCCCGATGAGAATCAGCCCCAGCATTTT
cdr3_aa: CASPDENQPQHF

clone_size: once
cdr3_length: 15
j_call: TRBJ1-2
v_call: TRBV18
d_call: TRBD1
cdr3_nt: TGTGCCAGCTCACCCCCAGGGGGCCCAAACTATGGCTACACCTTC
cdr3_aa: CASSPPGGPNYGYTF

clone_size: -
cdr3_length: 12
j_call: TRBJ2-7
v_call: TRBV6-5
d_call: -
cdr3_nt: TGTGCCAGCGCGGGACAGACCTACGAGCAGTACTTC
cdr3_aa: CASAGQTYEQYF

clone_size: once
cdr3_length: 13
j_call: TRBJ2-5
v_call: TRBV11-1
d_call: -
cdr3_nt: TGTGCCAGCAGCTTTCGACAGCAAGAGACCCAGTACTTC
cdr3_aa: CASSFRQQETQYF

clone_size: -
cdr3_length: 13
j_call: TRBJ2-3
v_call: TRBV12-5
d_call: -
cdr3_nt: TGTGCTAGTGGTTTGTCCAACACAGATACGCAGTATTTT
cdr3_aa: CASGLSNTDTQYF

clone_size: -
cdr3_length: 13
j_call: TRBJ1-4
v_call: TRBV27
d_call: -
cdr3_nt: TGTGCCAGCAGGACAGGTATCGGAGAAAAACTGTTTTTT
cdr3_aa: CASRTGIGEKLFF

clone_size: -
cdr3_length: 14
j_call: TRBJ1-1
v_call: TRBV18
d_call: TRBD1
cdr3_nt: TGTGCCAGCTCCGTCGAGGGGGCTCGGACTGAAGCTTTCTTT
cdr3_aa: CASSVEGARTEAFF

clone_size: -
cdr3_length: 16
j_call: TRBJ2-6
v_call: TRBV7-6
d_call: -
cdr3_nt: TGTGCCAGCAGCTTAGGGCCGGAGACTGGGGCCAACGTCCTGACTTTC
cdr3_aa: CASSLGPETGANVLTF

clone_size: -
cdr3_length: 13
j_call: TRBJ2-1
v_call: TRBV7-3
d_call: TRBD1
cdr3_nt: TGTGCCAGCAGCGAACAGGGACAGGGAGAGCAGTTCTTC
cdr3_aa: CASSEQGQGEQFF

clone_size: -
cdr3_length: 17
j_call: TRBJ2-2
v_call: TRBV7-2
d_call: TRBD2
cdr3_nt: TGTGCCAGCAGCTTAGCCGCGGGACTAGCCACCACCGGGGAGCTGTTTTTT
cdr3_aa: CASSLAAGLATTGELFF

clone_size: -
cdr3_length: 15
j_call: TRBJ1-2
v_call: TRBV2
d_call: -
cdr3_nt: TGTGCCAGCAGCGCACAGACCGGGACGGAGGGTGGCTACACCTTC
cdr3_aa: CASSAQTGTEGGYTF

clone_size: -
cdr3_length: 11
j_call: TRBJ1-2
v_call: TRBV2
d_call: -
cdr3_nt: TGTGCCAGCAGCGGAGCCTATGGCTACACCTTC
cdr3_aa: CASSGAYGYTF

clone_size: -
cdr3_length: 14
j_call: TRBJ1-1
v_call: TRBV2
d_call: TRBD1
cdr3_nt: TGTGCCAGCATCCCGGACAGGATGAACACTGAAGCTTTCTTT
cdr3_aa: CASIPDRMNTEAFF

clone_size: -
cdr3_length: 16
j_call: TRBJ1-1
v_call: TRBV5-1
d_call: -
cdr3_nt: TGCGCCAGCAGCTTGGGCAGGACTTCTATGAACACTGAAGCTTTCTTT
cdr3_aa: CASSLGRTSMNTEAFF

clone_size: -
cdr3_length: 12
j_call: TRBJ1-5
v_call: TRBV2
d_call: -
cdr3_nt: TGTGCCAGCACCTATAGCAATCAGCCCCAGCATTTT
cdr3_aa: CASTYSNQPQHF

clone_size: -
cdr3_length: 12
j_call: TRBJ2-3
v_call: TRBV7-2
d_call: -
cdr3_nt: TGTGCCAGCAGCCCCACAAAAGATACGCAGTATTTT
cdr3_aa: CASSPTKDTQYF

clone_size: -
cdr3_length: 15
j_call: TRBJ1-2
v_call: TRBV19
d_call: -
cdr3_nt: TGTGCCAGTAGTACGCGGGAGACCAGCTTCTATGGCTACACCTTC
cdr3_aa: CASSTRETSFYGYTF

clone_size: -
cdr3_length: 13
j_call: TRBJ2-5
v_call: TRBV6-1
d_call: TRBD2
cdr3_nt: TGTGCCAGCAGGGGACTAGCGGGTGTGACCCAGTACTTC
cdr3_aa: CASRGLAGVTQYF

clone_size: -
cdr3_length: 12
j_call: TRBJ1-1
v_call: TRBV7-8
d_call: -
cdr3_nt: TGTGCCAGCAGCCCGGACAGCATAGAAGCTTTCTTT
cdr3_aa: CASSPDSIEAFF

clone_size: -
cdr3_length: 15
j_call: TRBJ1-3
v_call: TRBV18
d_call: TRBD1
cdr3_nt: TGTGCCAGCTCACCCGGACAGGGGAGAGGAAACACCATATATTTT
cdr3_aa: CASSPGQGRGNTIYF